This TCR beta chain was identified during a study of blood T cell repertoires in COVID-19. A few counts support this clone. Measured with immunoSEQ multiplex PCR; TCRdb has only the in-frame clones, and not every one. The sample carries around 330,000 clones, roughly nine tenths recorded once. There are 15 residues in the CDR3. Trimming took off 7 bases at V and 5 bases at J, with 15 bases between the two ends. Germline V lookup: CDR1 LNHDA, CDR2 SQIVND (reference sequence). The chain is built from TRBV19 and TRBJ1-6; D remains ambiguous. The sequencing input was PBMCs or T cells enriched from blood (not recorded which). This TCR came from a man aged 55 to 70 who had recovered from COVID-19. Here the CDR3 reads CASKAGSRNNSPLHF. CDR3 bases: TGTGCCAGTAAGGCGGGGAGCAGGAATAATTCACCCCTCCACTTT.